Here is one T cell receptor beta chain with its context. The germline V gene has CDR1 MNHEY and CDR2 SVGAGI. This CDR3 contains 15 residues. V lost 5 bases and J lost 3; bases outside the gene matches: 5. This sample is part of a study of blood T cell repertoires in COVID-19. About the research overall: T cells, B-cell-depleted T cells, or PBMCs provided the cDNA or gDNA that served as material.

The repertoire was sequenced with immunoSEQ multiplex PCR; TCRdb's copy has only in-frame clones and lacks some. The data contain hundreds of thousands of clones, approximately 91% of them singletons. The sequenced material came from peripheral blood. The genes are TRBV6-5 and TRBJ1-5, with 9 bases lining up with TRBD1. The origin of this receptor is a middle-aged man with acute or convalescent COVID-19. This CDR3 is CASSPGTGFNQPQHF. CDR3 coding DNA: TGTGCCAGCAGTCCCGGGACAGGGTTCAATCAGCCCCAGCATTTT.